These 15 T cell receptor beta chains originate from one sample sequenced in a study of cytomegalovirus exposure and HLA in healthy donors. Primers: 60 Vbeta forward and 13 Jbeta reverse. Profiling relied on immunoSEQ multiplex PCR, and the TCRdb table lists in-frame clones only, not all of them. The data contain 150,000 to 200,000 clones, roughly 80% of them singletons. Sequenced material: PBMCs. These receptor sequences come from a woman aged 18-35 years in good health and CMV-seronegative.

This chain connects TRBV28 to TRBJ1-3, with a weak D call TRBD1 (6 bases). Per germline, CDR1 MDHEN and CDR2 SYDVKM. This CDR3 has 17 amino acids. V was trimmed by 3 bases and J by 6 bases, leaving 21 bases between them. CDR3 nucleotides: TGTGCCAGCAGTTTTGGGATAAGGGGGGGCCGCAAAAACACCATATATTTT. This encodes CASSFGIRGGRKNTIYF.

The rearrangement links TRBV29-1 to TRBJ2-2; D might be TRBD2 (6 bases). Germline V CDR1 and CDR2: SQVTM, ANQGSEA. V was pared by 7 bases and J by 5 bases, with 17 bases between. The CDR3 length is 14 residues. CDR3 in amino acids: CSGLGGLGTGELFF. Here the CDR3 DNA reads TGCAGCGGTTTGGGGGGTTTAGGGACCGGGGAGCTGTTTTTT.

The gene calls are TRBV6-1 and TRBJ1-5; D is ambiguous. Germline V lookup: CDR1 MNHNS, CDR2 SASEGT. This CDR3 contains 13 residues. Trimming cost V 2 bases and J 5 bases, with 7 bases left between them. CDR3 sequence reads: CASSEWGDQPQHF. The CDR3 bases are TGTGCCAGCAGTGAATGGGGAGATCAGCCCCAGCATTTT.

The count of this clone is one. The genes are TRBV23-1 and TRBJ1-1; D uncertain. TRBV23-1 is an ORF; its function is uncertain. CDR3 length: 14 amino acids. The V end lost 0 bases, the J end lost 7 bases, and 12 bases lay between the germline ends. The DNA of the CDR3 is TGCGCCAGCAGTCAATCGAGATTGAGGTGTGAAGCTTTCTTT. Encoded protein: CASSQSRLRCEAFF.

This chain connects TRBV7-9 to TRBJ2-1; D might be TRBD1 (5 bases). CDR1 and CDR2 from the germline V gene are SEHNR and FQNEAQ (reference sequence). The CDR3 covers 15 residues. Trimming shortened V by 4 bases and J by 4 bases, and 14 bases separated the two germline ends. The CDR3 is CASSSRVGFYNEQFF. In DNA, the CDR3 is TGTGCCAGCAGCTCCAGGGTGGGGTTTTACAATGAGCAGTTCTTC.

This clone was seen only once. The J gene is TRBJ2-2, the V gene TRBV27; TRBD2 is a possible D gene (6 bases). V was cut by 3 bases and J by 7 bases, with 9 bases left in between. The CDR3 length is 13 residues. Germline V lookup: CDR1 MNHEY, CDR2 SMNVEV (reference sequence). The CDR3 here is CASSLAGIGELFF. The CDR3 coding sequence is TGTGCCAGCAGTTTGGCGGGGATCGGGGAGCTGTTTTTT.

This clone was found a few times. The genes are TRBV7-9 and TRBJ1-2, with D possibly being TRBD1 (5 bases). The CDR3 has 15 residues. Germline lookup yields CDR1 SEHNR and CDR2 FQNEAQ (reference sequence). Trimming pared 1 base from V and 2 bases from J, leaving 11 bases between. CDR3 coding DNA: TGTGCCAGCAGCTTAGGCTCAGGGATAAACTATGGCTACACCTTC. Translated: CASSLGSGINYGYTF.

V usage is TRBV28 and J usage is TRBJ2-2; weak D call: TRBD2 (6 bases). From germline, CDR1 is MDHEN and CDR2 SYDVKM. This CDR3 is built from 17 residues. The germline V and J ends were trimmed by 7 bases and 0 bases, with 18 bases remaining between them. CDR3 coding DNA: TGTGCCAGCACCCTCCCCCCCCCTAGCGCGAACACCGGGGAGCTGTTTTTT. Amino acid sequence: CASTLPPPSANTGELFF.

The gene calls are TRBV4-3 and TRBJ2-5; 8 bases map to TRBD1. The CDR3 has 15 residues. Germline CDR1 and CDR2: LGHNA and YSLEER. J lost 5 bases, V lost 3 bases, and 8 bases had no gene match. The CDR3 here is CASSQGRTGRETQYF. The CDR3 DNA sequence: TGCGCCAGCAGCCAGGGACGGACAGGGCGGGAGACCCAGTACTTC.

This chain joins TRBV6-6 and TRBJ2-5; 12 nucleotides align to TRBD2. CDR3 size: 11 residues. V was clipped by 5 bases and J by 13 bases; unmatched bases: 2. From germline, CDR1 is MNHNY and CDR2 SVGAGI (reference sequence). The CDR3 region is CASSLGLAGYF. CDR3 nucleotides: TGTGCCAGCAGTCTGGGACTAGCGGGGTACTTC.

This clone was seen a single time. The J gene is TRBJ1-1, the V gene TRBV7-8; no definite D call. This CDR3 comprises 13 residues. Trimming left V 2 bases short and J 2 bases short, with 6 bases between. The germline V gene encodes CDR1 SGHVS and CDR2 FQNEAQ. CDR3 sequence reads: CASSLSGNTEAFF. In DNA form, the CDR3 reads TGTGCCAGCAGCTTAAGCGGAAACACTGAAGCTTTCTTT.

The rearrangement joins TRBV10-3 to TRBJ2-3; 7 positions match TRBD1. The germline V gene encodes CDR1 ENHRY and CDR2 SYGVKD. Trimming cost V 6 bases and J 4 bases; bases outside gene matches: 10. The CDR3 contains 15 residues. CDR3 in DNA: TGTGCCATCAGCCCGGGACAGATGGTCGCAGATACGCAGTATTTT. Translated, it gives CAISPGQMVADTQYF.

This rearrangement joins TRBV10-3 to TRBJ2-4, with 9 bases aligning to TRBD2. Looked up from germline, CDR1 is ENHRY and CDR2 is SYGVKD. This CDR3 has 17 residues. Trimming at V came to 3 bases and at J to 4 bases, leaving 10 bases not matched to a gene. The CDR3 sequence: CAISDQASGAIKNIQYF. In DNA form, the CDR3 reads TGTGCCATCAGTGATCAAGCTAGCGGGGCCATAAAAAACATTCAGTACTTC.

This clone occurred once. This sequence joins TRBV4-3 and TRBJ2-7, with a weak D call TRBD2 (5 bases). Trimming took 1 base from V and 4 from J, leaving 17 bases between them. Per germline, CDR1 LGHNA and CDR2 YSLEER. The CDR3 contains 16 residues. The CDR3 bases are TGCGCCAGCAGCCAAGCTAGATCGGGGAGCTTTTACGAGCAGTACTTC. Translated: CASSQARSGSFYEQYF.

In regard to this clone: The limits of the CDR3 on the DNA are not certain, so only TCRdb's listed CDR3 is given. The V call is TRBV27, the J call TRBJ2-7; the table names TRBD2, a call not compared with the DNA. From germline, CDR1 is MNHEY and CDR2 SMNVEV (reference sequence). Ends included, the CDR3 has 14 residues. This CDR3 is CASSLLVASGALYF.